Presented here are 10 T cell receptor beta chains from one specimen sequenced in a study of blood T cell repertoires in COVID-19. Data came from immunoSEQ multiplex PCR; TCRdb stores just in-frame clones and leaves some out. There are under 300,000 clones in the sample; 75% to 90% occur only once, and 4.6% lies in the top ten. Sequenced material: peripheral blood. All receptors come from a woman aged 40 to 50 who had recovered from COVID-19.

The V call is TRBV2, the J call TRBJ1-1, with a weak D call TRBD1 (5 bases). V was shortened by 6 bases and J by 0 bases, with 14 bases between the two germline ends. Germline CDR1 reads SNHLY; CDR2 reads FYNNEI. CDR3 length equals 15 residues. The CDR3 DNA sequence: TGTGCCAGCAGACCCCGACAGTTCATGAACACTGAAGCTTTCTTT. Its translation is CASRPRQFMNTEAFF.

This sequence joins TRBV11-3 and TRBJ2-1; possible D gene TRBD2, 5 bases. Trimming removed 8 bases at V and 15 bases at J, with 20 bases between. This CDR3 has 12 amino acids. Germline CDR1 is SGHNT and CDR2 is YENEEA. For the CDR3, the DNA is TGTGCCAGCGTCGGGCCAGAGGGCCCCCCGTTCTTC. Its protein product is CASVGPEGPPFF.

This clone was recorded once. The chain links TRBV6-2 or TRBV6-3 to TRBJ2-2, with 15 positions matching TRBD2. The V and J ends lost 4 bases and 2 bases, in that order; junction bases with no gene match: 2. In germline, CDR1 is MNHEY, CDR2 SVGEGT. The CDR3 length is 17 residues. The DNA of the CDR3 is TGTGCCAGCAGTTGGACTAGCGGGGGGGCTAACACCGGGGAGCTGTTTTTT. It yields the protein CASSWTSGGANTGELFF.

The CDR3 coding sequence is TGTGCCATCAGGACAGGGAACGGAAACAATGAGCAGTTCTTC. Translation: CAIRTGNGNNEQFF. The chain recombines TRBV10-3 with TRBJ2-1; TRBD1 matches at 7 bases. Germline V gives CDR1 ENHRY, CDR2 SYGVKD. The CDR3 loop spans 14 amino acids. J lost 5 bases, V lost 6 bases, and 7 bases had no gene match.

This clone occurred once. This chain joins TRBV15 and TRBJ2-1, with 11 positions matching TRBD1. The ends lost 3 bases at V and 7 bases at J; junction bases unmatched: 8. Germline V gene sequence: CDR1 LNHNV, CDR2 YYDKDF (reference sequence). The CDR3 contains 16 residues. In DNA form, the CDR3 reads TGTGCCACCAGCAGCTCAGCGGACAGGGGGCAGAATGAGCAGTTCTTC. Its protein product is CATSSSADRGQNEQFF.

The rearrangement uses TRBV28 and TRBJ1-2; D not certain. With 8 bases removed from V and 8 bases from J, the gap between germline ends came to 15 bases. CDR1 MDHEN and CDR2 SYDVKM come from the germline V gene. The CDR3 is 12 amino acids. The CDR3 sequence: CASGTRTGGYTF. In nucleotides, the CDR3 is TGTGCCAGCGGCACCCGCACCGGGGGCTACACCTTC.

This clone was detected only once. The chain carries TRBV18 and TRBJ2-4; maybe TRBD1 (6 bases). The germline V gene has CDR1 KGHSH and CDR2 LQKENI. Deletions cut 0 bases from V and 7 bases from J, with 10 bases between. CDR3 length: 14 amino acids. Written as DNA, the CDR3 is TGTGCCAGCTCACCACCGGCAGGGGCCAACATTCAGTACTTC. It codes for CASSPPAGANIQYF.

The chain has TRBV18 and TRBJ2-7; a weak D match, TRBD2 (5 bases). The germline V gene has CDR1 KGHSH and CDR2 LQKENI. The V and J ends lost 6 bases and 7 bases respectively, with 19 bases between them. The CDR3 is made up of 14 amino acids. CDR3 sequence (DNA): TGTGCCAGCTCGGCCTCCGGGCCCTCGGGAGAGCAGTACGTC. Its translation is CASSASGPSGEQYV.

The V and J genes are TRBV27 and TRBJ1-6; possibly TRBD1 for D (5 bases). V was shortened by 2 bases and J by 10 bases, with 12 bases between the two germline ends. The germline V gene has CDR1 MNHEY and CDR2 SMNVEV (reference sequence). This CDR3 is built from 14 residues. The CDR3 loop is CASSLQGRKSPLHF. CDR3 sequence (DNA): TGTGCCAGCAGTTTACAGGGTCGGAAGTCACCCCTCCACTTT.

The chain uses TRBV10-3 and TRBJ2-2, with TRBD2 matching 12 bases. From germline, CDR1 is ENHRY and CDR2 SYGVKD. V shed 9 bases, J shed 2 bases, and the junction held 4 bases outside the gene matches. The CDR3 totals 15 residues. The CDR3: CAILAGGPNTGELFF. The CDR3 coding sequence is TGTGCCATACTAGCGGGGGGTCCTAACACCGGGGAGCTGTTTTTT.